This record concerns one T cell receptor beta chain sequence. This clone was observed a single time. Its binding antigen is unknown. No base quality values were provided; no much bigger clone lies one nucleotide off. Inclusive of the bounding cysteine and phenylalanine, the CDR3 is 13 residues long. CDR3 DNA is the only sequence kept; it has 39 bases, read in frame from the first base. Trimming removed 2 bases from V and 10 bases from J, leaving 15 bases between the germline ends. CDR1 and CDR2 (GTSNPN, SVGIG) derive from the germline V gene (reference sequence). The sample is drawn from a study of control samples from healthy donors and cancer patients (TCRdb year 2020). The library relied on the immunoSEQ multiplex PCR assay. Sourced from immuneACCESS, this table was stored by TCRdb with only in-frame sequences that have V and J called. A share of the clones is absent; for the studies checked, an unresolved V gene accounts for under half, and the remainder has no known explanation. Here the sample has more than 150,000 clones; approximately 93% occur a single time. Clones ranked in the top ten supply under 2.5% of the sample.

The sequenced sample consisted of blood. Rearrangement joined TRBV30 to TRBJ2-1, with the D gene possibly TRBD1 or TRBD2, each one fitting 5 bases. The clonotype comes from a man aged 50-60 years in good health. Here the CDR3 is given as CAWSSLWGKEQFF. The nucleotide sequence is TGTGCCTGGAGTTCCCTGTGGGGGAAGGAGCAGTTCTTC.